Reported below is one T cell receptor (beta chain). MiXCR was run by TCRdb on the RT-PCR reads, yielding one entry per CDR3 protein. The table has approximately 160,000 distinct CDR3 sequences, about 11% seen once; the top ten hold approximately 35%. Trimming removed 4 bases from V and 8 bases from J; junction bases left unmatched: 9. The CDR3 is made up of 15 amino acids. Germline CDR1 is MGHRA and CDR2 is YSYEKL. This entry is derived from a study of response to subunit inactivated influenza vaccine. Specimen: CD8+ T cells sorted from PBMCs, collected roughly 24 months after vaccination. This receptor was obtained from a man aged 50-75 years who received an inactivated influenza vaccine. The chain carries TRBV4-1 and TRBJ1-4; TRBD1 matches 8 bases. The CDR3 bases are TGCGCCAGCAGCCCCATAGACAGGGGAGGGGAAAAACTGTTTTTT. Its protein product is CASSPIDRGGEKLFF.